The 9 T cell receptor beta chains below come from one sample, sequenced in a study of blood T cell repertoires in COVID-19. Some clones are missing from TCRdb's copy, which holds only in-frame ones; the method was immunoSEQ multiplex PCR. This table holds 150,000 to 200,000 clones, 89% found once. Material for sequencing was PBMCs or T cells enriched from blood (not recorded which). The receptor set was obtained from a woman aged 40-49 years with acute COVID-19.

The genes are TRBV5-1 and TRBJ2-7, with 7 bases identical to TRBD2. The trim removed 5 bases at V and 0 bases at J, leaving 11 bases unmatched. CDR1 SGHRS and CDR2 YFSETQ come from the germline V gene. This CDR3 has 16 amino acids. CDR3 nucleotide sequence: TGCGCCAGCAGTGGGGGTTGGCTAGCGGACTCCTACGAGCAGTACTTC. Translation: CASSGGWLADSYEQYF.

This clone was seen more than once but under ten times. The rearrangement uses TRBV7-9 and TRBJ1-4; TRBD1 matches at 7 bases. CDR3 size: 15 residues. Germline CDR1 is SEHNR and CDR2 is FQNEAQ (reference sequence). Trimming removed 5 bases from V and 4 bases from J; junction bases left unmatched: 7. The CDR3 DNA is TGTGCCAGCAGCCCCATGTCAGGGGGTAATGAAAAACTGTTTTTT. Residues: CASSPMSGGNEKLFF.

The chain links TRBV5-1 to TRBJ1-3; 9 bases line up with TRBD1. CDR1 is SGHRS and CDR2 is YFSETQ in the germline V gene. Trimming removed 0 bases from V and 4 bases from J; junction bases left unmatched: 2. The CDR3 has 15 residues. The CDR3: CASSLDGTGGNTIYF. Written as DNA, the CDR3 is TGCGCCAGCAGCTTGGATGGGACAGGGGGAAACACCATATATTTT. Variable domain in full (rest from reference TRBV5-1 and TRBJ1-3): KAGVTQTPRYLIKTRGQQVTLSCSPISGHRSVSWYQQTPGQGLQFLFEYFSETQRNKGNFPGRFSGRQFSNSRSEMNVSTLELGDSALYLCASSLDGTGGNTIYFGEGSWLTVV.

The V call is TRBV7-6, the J call TRBJ2-1; no firm D call. The V end lost 0 bases, the J end lost 6 bases, and 6 bases lay between the germline ends. CDR1 is SGHVS, CDR2 FNYEAQ, per germline. The CDR3 sequence is 13 residues long. The CDR3 reads CASSLAYGNEQFF. Written as DNA, the CDR3 is TGTGCCAGCAGCTTAGCCTATGGCAATGAGCAGTTCTTC.

The V call is TRBV4-3, the J call TRBJ2-7; perhaps TRBD2 as D (7 bases). The ends were cut back, 4 bases at V and 1 base at J, with 14 bases in the middle. CDR3 size: 15 residues. Germline V gives CDR1 LGHNA, CDR2 YSLEER. CDR3 loop: CASSLRGGASYEQYF. CDR3 bases: TGCGCCAGCAGCCTCCGAGGGGGGGCGTCCTACGAGCAGTACTTC.

The chain links TRBV28 to TRBJ2-1; D not certain. Trimming shortened V by 6 bases and J by 4 bases, and 4 bases separated the two germline ends. Germline V gives CDR1 MDHEN, CDR2 SYDVKM. The CDR3 is made up of 11 amino acids. The CDR3 bases are TGTGCCAGCAGCGTTTACAATGAGCAGTTCTTC. It specifies CASSVYNEQFF.

About this clone: This sample includes further DNA sequences coding for the same CDR3. The chain uses TRBV9 and TRBJ1-3; the D is unclear. Deletions cut 4 bases from V and 4 bases from J, with 6 bases between. The germline CDR1 and CDR2 sequences are SGDLS and YYNGEE. This CDR3 comprises 12 residues. CDR3 protein: CASSPRGNTIYF. The CDR3 coding sequence is TGTGCCAGCAGCCCCCGGGGAAACACCATATATTTT.

The CDR3, as DNA: TGCGCCAGCAGCCGCCACTCACCCCGCCCACTTCTGGAGGGGGCAATTACTGAAGCTTTCTTT. It is translated as CASSRHSPRPLLEGAITEAFF. The chain links TRBV4-1 to TRBJ1-1, with 7 bases aligning to TRBD1. This CDR3 is built from 21 residues. The V gene end was trimmed by 4 bases and the J gene end by 5 bases; junction bases not matched to a gene: 28. Germline V CDR1 and CDR2: MGHRA, YSYEKL.

This chain connects TRBV12-5 to TRBJ1-5; D possibly corresponds to TRBD1 (5 bases). The CDR3 runs 17 residues. V lost 2 bases and J lost 0, with 14 bases in between. Per the germline V gene, CDR1 is LGHNT and CDR2 is FRNRAP. The CDR3 DNA reads TGTGCTAGTGGTTTGTCTACGGGGGACCTTAGCAATCAGCCCCAGCATTTT. As protein: CASGLSTGDLSNQPQHF. The full variable domain, completed using reference TRBV12-5 and TRBJ1-5, is DARVTQTPRHKVTEMGQEVTMRCQPILGHNTVFWYRQTMMQGLELLAYFRNRAPLDDSGMPKDRFSAEMPDATLATLKIQPSEPRDSAVYFCASGLSTGDLSNQPQHFGDGTRLSIL.